Below, 6 T cell receptor beta chains from the same sample are listed, as sequenced in a study of T cell repertoires in cytomegalovirus infection. One entry per CDR3 protein, called by TCRdb with MiXCR from the reads. The profile shows about 250,000 distinct CDR3 sequences, around 6.4% of them singletons. Sequencing input: PBMCs. These receptors were collected from a human donor in good health (CMV status not recorded). Some clones in this sample may be carry-over from other donors' samples.

This clonotype was seen a handful of times. The CDR3 here is CASSSGTRTDTQYF. DNA for the CDR3: TGTGCCAGCAGTTCAGGGACTCGCACAGATACGCAGTATTTT. The chain recombines TRBV12-3 or TRBV12-4 with TRBJ2-3; tentative D call: TRBD2 (6 bases). V lost 4 bases and J lost 1, with 9 bases in between. This CDR3 spans 14 amino acids.

The V gene is TRBV11-2, the J gene TRBJ1-1; D not resolved. Trimming took off 5 bases at V and 6 bases at J, with 13 bases between the two ends. There are 13 residues in the CDR3. The germline V gene has CDR1 SGHAT and CDR2 FQNNGV. The CDR3 nucleotides read TGTGCCAGCAGCCCCGCCCGACGGGCTGAAGCTTTCTTT. Its protein is CASSPARRAEAFF.

This clonotype was seen ten or more times. The chain joins TRBV7-2 to TRBJ1-5; D is unresolved. V lost 4 bases to trimming and J lost 1 base, with 8 bases between them. The CDR3 runs to 14 residues. CDR1 is SGHTA, CDR2 FQGNSA, per germline. The CDR3 here is CASSSLGSNQPQHF. The CDR3 DNA reads TGTGCCAGCAGCTCGTTGGGGAGCAATCAGCCCCAGCATTTT.

This clonotype was counted many times. The V gene is TRBV4-1, the J gene TRBJ2-5, with D unclear. The CDR3 is 11 residues long. Germline loops: CDR1 MGHRA, CDR2 YSYEKL. V was trimmed by 3 bases and J by 3 bases, leaving 2 bases between them. CDR3 amino acids: CASSQKETQYF. CDR3 nucleotide sequence: TGCGCCAGCAGCCAGAAAGAGACCCAGTACTTC.

There are many counts of this clonotype. The chain uses TRBV6-5 and TRBJ2-1, with a possible D match to TRBD1 (6 bases). V was clipped by 2 bases and J by 1 base, with 9 bases between them. Germline V lookup: CDR1 MNHEY, CDR2 SVGAGI. The CDR3 sequence is 15 residues long. CDR3 sequence (DNA): TGTGCCAGCAGTTACAAGGGGGTATCCTACAATGAGCAGTTCTTC. Translation gives CASSYKGVSYNEQFF.

The chain links TRBV29-1 to TRBJ1-3; 11 bases fit TRBD1. This CDR3 spans 15 amino acids. Germline trimming cut 5 bases from V and 0 bases from J; bases unmatched to any gene: 3. Germline-derived CDR1 and CDR2 are SQVTM and ANQGSEA. The CDR3 sequence: CSVPGTGGSGNTIYF. The CDR3 nucleotides are TGCAGCGTTCCCGGGACAGGGGGCTCTGGAAACACCATATATTTT.